Listed here are 18 T cell receptor beta chains from one sample, sequenced in a study of graft-versus-host responses after intestinal transplantation. The antigens for these receptors are not known. Method: immunoSEQ multiplex PCR; TCRdb's copy keeps in-frame clones and lacks some. The sample has 80,000 to 100,000 clones, over 80% seen once. This material consisted of unstimulated CD8+ T cells sorted from spleen or lymph node cells, taken before intestinal transplant. These receptors all stem from a human donor who received an intestinal transplant.

The chain joins TRBV2 to TRBJ2-7, with D unclear. The CDR3 sequence is 11 residues long. Germline assignment: CDR1 SNHLY and CDR2 FYNNEI. Trimming removed 5 bases at V and 4 bases at J, with 6 bases between. The CDR3 DNA reads as TGTGCCAGCAGTCTACTTTACGAGCAGTACTTC. Protein sequence: CASSLLYEQYF.

This clone was recorded only once. V is TRBV5-1 and J is TRBJ2-3; D not certain. The germline V and J ends were trimmed by 4 bases and 2 bases, with 17 bases remaining between them. CDR1 and CDR2 from the germline V gene are SGHRS and YFSETQ. The CDR3 consists of 16 residues. CDR3 residues: CASSADSLPYTDTQYF. The CDR3 nucleotides read TGCGCCAGCAGCGCTGACTCCCTTCCTTACACAGATACGCAGTATTTT. The full variable domain, rest sourced from reference TRBV5-1 and TRBJ2-3, is KAGVTQTPRYLIKTRGQQVTLSCSPISGHRSVSWYQQTPGQGLQFLFEYFSETQRNKGNFPGRFSGRQFSNSRSEMNVSTLELGDSALYLCASSADSLPYTDTQYFGPGTRLTVL.

This clone was seen a handful of times. The chain has TRBV6-6 and TRBJ1-5, with a tentative D call TRBD1 (6 bases). The CDR3 has 14 amino acids. Germline V lookup: CDR1 MNHNY, CDR2 SVGAGI (reference sequence). V was clipped by 3 bases and J by 5 bases, with 11 bases between them. For the CDR3, the DNA is TGTGCCAGCAGTTATAGAGGGGGATATCAGCCCCAGCATTTT. This translates into CASSYRGGYQPQHF.

V gene TRBV28 combines with J gene TRBJ2-1; maybe TRBD2 (6 bases). The CDR3 loop spans 16 amino acids. Germline CDR1 reads MDHEN; CDR2 reads SYDVKM. Trimming shortened V by 6 bases and J by 3 bases, and 18 bases separated the two germline ends. CDR3 sequence: CASRGVRDSHYNEQFF. In nucleotides, the CDR3 is TGTGCCAGCAGGGGGGTCCGGGACTCACACTACAATGAGCAGTTCTTC.

With regard to this clone: Other DNA sequences in the sample encode the same CDR3. The CDR3 DNA reads TGCGCCAGCAGCTTGGTGGACCGATCGGCCGGGGCCAACGTCCTGACTTTC. Protein product: CASSLVDRSAGANVLTF. V gene TRBV5-1 combines with J gene TRBJ2-6, with D unclear. The CDR3 spans 17 residues. V was clipped by 0 bases and J by 4 bases, with 14 bases between them. CDR1 is SGHRS, CDR2 YFSETQ, per germline.

The chain is built from TRBV7-6 and TRBJ2-5, with 11 bases matching TRBD2. Germline V gene data show CDR1 as SGHVS and CDR2 as FNYEAQ. V was pared by 5 bases and J by 5 bases, with 7 bases of the junction left unmatched. The CDR3 extends over 15 amino acids. CDR3 DNA: TGTGCCAGCAGCACAAGGACTAGCGGGTGGGAGACCCAGTACTTC. Residues: CASSTRTSGWETQYF.

The rearrangement joins TRBV21-1 to TRBJ2-7; TRBD2 was called by the table and not checked on the DNA. TRBV21-1 is designated a pseudogene. The CDR3 length is 19 residues. CDR3 DNA: TGTGCCAGCAGCAACCGAGGGACGGAAGGACTAGCGGGAGACTACGAGCAGTACTTC. It yields the protein CASSNRGTEGLAGDYEQYF.

The gene calls are TRBV5-1 and TRBJ1-2; 8 positions agree with TRBD1. Per germline, CDR1 SGHRS and CDR2 YFSETQ. The CDR3 has 14 residues. V dropped 3 bases and J dropped 4; count of bases not matched to a gene: 5. For the CDR3, the DNA is TGCGCCAGCAGCTCACAGGGGGAACTCTATGGCTACACCTTC. It translates to CASSSQGELYGYTF.

This chain joins TRBV5-6 and TRBJ1-6; the match to TRBD1 covers 8 bases. The V gene end was trimmed by 4 bases and the J gene end by 2 bases; junction bases not matched to a gene: 2. CDR1 is SGHDT, CDR2 YYEEEE, per germline. The CDR3 extends over 15 amino acids. As DNA, the CDR3 is TGTGCCAGCAGCATGGACAGGGCCTATAATTCACCCCTCCACTTT. This translates into CASSMDRAYNSPLHF.

The chain joins TRBV7-2 to TRBJ1-6; 7 nucleotides match TRBD1. There are 15 residues in the CDR3. From germline, CDR1 is SGHTA and CDR2 FQGNSA. J lost 6 bases, V lost 4 bases, and 6 bases had no gene match. Written as DNA, the CDR3 is TGTGCCAGCAGCTCCCGGGACAGCCTTAATTCACCCCTCCACTTT. It encodes CASSSRDSLNSPLHF.

The chain carries TRBV6-4 and TRBJ2-1; D is unresolved. The V and J ends lost 4 bases and 0 bases respectively, with 4 bases between them. The CDR3 length is 13 residues. Germline V lookup: CDR1 MRHNA, CDR2 SNTAGT. DNA for the CDR3: TGTGCCAGCAGTGCAAGCTCCTACAATGAGCAGTTCTTC. Amino acids: CASSASSYNEQFF.

This clone was found a few times. This chain connects TRBV27 to TRBJ1-3, with TRBD1 matching 7 bases. CDR1 and CDR2 from the germline V gene are MNHEY and SMNVEV (reference sequence). This CDR3 has 15 amino acids. The J segment lost 4 bases and the V segment lost 2 bases, leaving 5 bases of the junction unmatched. The CDR3 spells CASSLSRGAGNTIYF. In nucleotides, the CDR3 is TGTGCCAGCAGTTTAAGCAGGGGGGCCGGAAACACCATATATTTT.

The rearrangement joins TRBV11-2 to TRBJ2-7, with a weak D call TRBD2 (6 bases). The length of the CDR3 is 16 residues. V shed 6 bases and J shed 0 bases, with 18 bases lying between them. CDR1 is SGHAT, CDR2 FQNNGV, per germline. The CDR3 coding sequence is TGTGCCAGCAGTTTTGGTACTAGCCTCCTCTCCTACGAGCAGTACTTC. Translation gives CASSFGTSLLSYEQYF.

The CDR3 sequence: CASSRQIIGALGWGEQYF. CDR3 coding DNA: TGTGCCAGCTCACGACAGATCATAGGTGCACTTGGGTGGGGCGAGCAGTACTTC. The rearrangement uses TRBV18 and TRBJ2-7; possible D gene TRBD1, 5 bases. CDR1 and CDR2 (germline): KGHSH, LQKENI. Trimming removed 4 bases from V and 6 bases from J, with 28 bases in between. This CDR3 comprises 18 residues.

This chain connects TRBV28 to TRBJ1-2, with TRBD1 as a possible D gene (6 bases). Germline V gene lookup returns CDR1 MDHEN and CDR2 SYDVKM. The ends were cut back, 3 bases at V and 2 bases at J, with 19 bases in the middle. The CDR3 has 17 residues. The CDR3 coding sequence is TGTGCCAGCAGTTTTCGGACAGCGGCGGGAAAAAACTATGGCTACACCTTC. It yields the protein CASSFRTAAGKNYGYTF.

The gene calls are TRBV29-1 and TRBJ2-1, with unresolved D. Germline CDR1 and CDR2: SQVTM and ANQGSEA. The CDR3 totals 14 residues. The V and J ends lost 7 bases and 0 bases respectively, with 13 bases between them. CDR3 in amino acids: CSDWAASSYNEQFF. The CDR3 DNA reads TGCAGCGACTGGGCCGCGAGCTCCTACAATGAGCAGTTCTTC.

The count of this clone is one. The chain joins TRBV13 to TRBJ2-6; D gene unclear. The length of the CDR3 is 15 residues. Looked up from germline, CDR1 is PRHDT and CDR2 is FYEKMQ (reference sequence). V gave up 7 bases and J gave up 0 bases, with 10 bases separating them. Here the CDR3 reads CASTFLGSGANVLTF. DNA of the CDR3: TGTGCCAGCACCTTCCTCGGCTCTGGGGCCAACGTCCTGACTTTC.

This rearrangement joins TRBV28 to TRBJ1-4, with D perhaps TRBD1 (5 bases). Per the germline V gene, CDR1 is MDHEN and CDR2 is SYDVKM. This CDR3 comprises 14 residues. Trimming took off 9 bases at V and 5 bases at J, with 16 bases between the two ends. The CDR3 DNA is TGTGCCAGTTCCATGGGGGGTTCCAATGAAAAACTGTTTTTT. Amino acids: CASSMGGSNEKLFF.